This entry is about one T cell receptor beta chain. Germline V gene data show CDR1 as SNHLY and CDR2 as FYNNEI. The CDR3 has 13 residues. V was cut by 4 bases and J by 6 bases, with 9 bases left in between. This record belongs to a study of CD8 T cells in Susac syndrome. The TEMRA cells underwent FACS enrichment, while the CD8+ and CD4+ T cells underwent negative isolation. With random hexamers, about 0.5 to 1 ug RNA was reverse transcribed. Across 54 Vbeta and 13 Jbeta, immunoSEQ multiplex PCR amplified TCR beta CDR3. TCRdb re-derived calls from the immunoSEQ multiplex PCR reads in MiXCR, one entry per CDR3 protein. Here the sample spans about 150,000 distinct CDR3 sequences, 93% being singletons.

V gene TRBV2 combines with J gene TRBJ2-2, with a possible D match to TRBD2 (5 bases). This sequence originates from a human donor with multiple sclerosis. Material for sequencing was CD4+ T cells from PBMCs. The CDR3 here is CASSGLPPGELFF. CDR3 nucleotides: TGTGCCAGCAGTGGACTACCCCCCGGGGAGCTGTTTTTT.